Below are 29 T cell receptor beta chains sequenced from a single sample in a study of early T cells in non-severe SARS-CoV-2 infection. TCRdb itself ran the 5' RACE reads through MiXCR, one entry per CDR3 protein. The sample records under 85,000 distinct CDR3 sequences, 13% being singletons. Material: whole blood. The receptor set was obtained from an adult who was a healthcare worker with PCR-confirmed SARS-CoV-2 infection or an uninfected control (not recorded which).

There are a few counts of this clonotype. The chain recombines TRBV29-1 with TRBJ2-5; the D gene is possibly TRBD1 (6 bases). The CDR3 length is 12 residues. V dropped 6 bases and J dropped 4 bases, with 12 bases sitting between them. Per germline, CDR1 SQVTM and CDR2 ANQGSEA. The chain's CDR3 is CSVGHQRETQYF. DNA of the CDR3: TGCAGCGTGGGACATCAACGAGAGACCCAGTACTTC.

This clonotype has a count of ten or more. J is TRBJ1-3 and V is TRBV7-9; possibly TRBD1 for D (5 bases). The V end was cut by 5 bases, the J end by 8 bases, with 10 bases between. Germline CDR1 and CDR2: SEHNR and FQNEAQ (reference sequence). The CDR3 is 12 amino acids. CDR3 coding DNA: TGTGCCAGCAGCCGAAGACAGTACACCATATATTTT. Translated, it gives CASSRRQYTIYF.

The sample holds many counts of this clonotype. The chain links TRBV6-5 to TRBJ1-6, with a possible D match to TRBD1 (6 bases). Per germline, CDR1 MNHEY and CDR2 SVGAGI. This CDR3 region has 14 residues. Trimming pared 5 bases from V and 8 bases from J, leaving 13 bases between. The CDR3 DNA reads TGTGCCAGCAGTAAGGACAGCGAGCATTCACCCCTCCACTTT. Translating it yields CASSKDSEHSPLHF.

This rearrangement joins TRBV20-1 to TRBJ2-6; 10 positions match TRBD1. The germline V gene encodes CDR1 DFQATT and CDR2 SNEGSKA (reference sequence). The length of the CDR3 is 15 residues. V gave up 5 bases and J gave up 0 bases; unmatched junction bases: 1. This CDR3 is CSARDRGSGANVLTF. CDR3 sequence (DNA): TGCAGTGCTCGGGACAGGGGCTCTGGGGCCAACGTCCTGACTTTC.

This clonotype was detected many times. The rearrangement links TRBV2 to TRBJ2-1, with 12 nucleotides matching TRBD2. The germline CDR1 and CDR2 sequences are SNHLY and FYNNEI. V lost 6 bases to trimming and J lost 2 bases; unmatched junction nucleotides: 11. The CDR3 spans 18 residues. CDR3 in amino acids: CASRAPASGRGTYNEQFF. DNA for the CDR3: TGTGCCAGCAGGGCCCCGGCTAGCGGGAGGGGTACCTACAATGAGCAGTTCTTC.

The rearrangement links TRBV6-5 to TRBJ2-7; 8 nucleotides align to TRBD1. Unmatched junction bases numbered 6, after V lost 6 bases and J lost 2 bases. In germline, CDR1 is MNHEY, CDR2 SVGAGI. The CDR3 is made up of 14 amino acids. CDR3 sequence reads: CASSRTGPPYEQYF. CDR3 nucleotides: TGTGCCAGCAGCCGGACAGGGCCTCCCTACGAGCAGTACTTC.

Many counts were recorded for this clonotype. The V call is TRBV29-1, the J call TRBJ2-1; 13 positions match TRBD2. Unmatched junction bases numbered 7, after V lost 3 bases and J lost 8 bases. This CDR3 contains 15 residues. Germline-derived CDR1 and CDR2 are SQVTM and ANQGSEA. The CDR3 protein is CSVEELAGGLDEQFF. For the CDR3, the DNA is TGCAGCGTTGAGGAACTAGCGGGGGGGCTAGATGAGCAGTTCTTC.

A few counts support this clonotype. The chain recombines TRBV12-3 or TRBV12-4 with TRBJ2-7; 12 bases line up with TRBD1. Unmatched junction bases numbered 3, after V lost 1 base and J lost 5 bases. The CDR3 sequence is 15 residues long. The CDR3 DNA sequence: TGTGCCAGCAGTTTAGTCGGGACAGGGGGCCACGAGCAGTACTTC. It yields the protein CASSLVGTGGHEQYF.

V gene TRBV7-8 combines with J gene TRBJ2-2; D not resolved. CDR1 and CDR2 (germline): SGHVS, FQNEAQ. The CDR3 totals 15 residues. Trimming pared 5 bases from V and 7 bases from J, leaving 17 bases between. The CDR3 sequence is CASSLNMVPLGELFF. The CDR3 region has the DNA TGTGCCAGCAGCCTAAATATGGTTCCACTCGGGGAGCTGTTTTTT.

The V call is TRBV7-8, the J call TRBJ2-5; 10 bases match TRBD2. The CDR3 length is 17 residues. Per germline, CDR1 SGHVS and CDR2 FQNEAQ. V lost 1 base, J lost 5 bases, and 10 bases stayed unmatched. The DNA of the CDR3 is TGTGCCAGCAGCTTAGTGACCAGCGGGAGGGCCAAGGAGACCCAGTACTTC. Translating it yields CASSLVTSGRAKETQYF.

Only a few counts were recorded for this clonotype. The rearrangement links TRBV10-3 to TRBJ1-1, with TRBD1 identical over 9 bases. The CDR3 sequence is 16 residues long. The junction had 11 bases not matched to a gene; V was cut back by 3 bases and J by 6 bases. From germline, CDR1 is ENHRY and CDR2 SYGVKD. The CDR3: CAISESGQGVRAEAFF. For the CDR3, the DNA is TGTGCCATCAGTGAATCGGGACAGGGCGTTCGGGCTGAAGCTTTCTTT.

This clonotype was recorded many times. The chain carries TRBV20-1 and TRBJ1-1, with a possible D match to TRBD1 (5 bases). Germline V gene lookup returns CDR1 DFQATT and CDR2 SNEGSKA (reference sequence). The CDR3 runs to 13 residues. V was cut by 5 bases and J by 6 bases, with 16 bases left in between. Written as DNA, the CDR3 is TGCAGTGCTGGGCAGGGTTCTTTTGCTGAAGCTTTCTTT. It specifies CSAGQGSFAEAFF.

This clonotype is deemed medium-sized. The J gene is TRBJ1-1, the V gene TRBV11-2, with D possibly TRBD1 on 5 matching bases. Germline V CDR1 and CDR2: SGHAT, FQNNGV. Trimming removed 0 bases from V and 1 base from J, with 12 bases in between. CDR3 length: 16 residues. CDR3 residues: CASSLDWGNRNTEAFF. For the CDR3, the DNA is TGTGCCAGCAGCTTAGATTGGGGCAACCGGAACACTGAAGCTTTCTTT.

In its sample, this clonotype was seen a few times. The chain employs TRBV19 and TRBJ1-5; D not certain. Germline values: CDR1 LNHDA, CDR2 SQIVND (reference sequence). Trimming stripped 7 bases from V and 7 bases from J, with 14 bases between. The CDR3 is 13 amino acids. In DNA form, the CDR3 reads TGTGCCAGTACGGGGAGACAAGGCCAGCCCCAGCATTTT. Protein: CASTGRQGQPQHF.

The chain uses TRBV5-6 and TRBJ2-3, with D possibly being TRBD2 (7 bases). The germline V gene encodes CDR1 SGHDT and CDR2 YYEEEE. The CDR3 consists of 16 residues. The V gene lost 1 base and the J gene lost 3 bases, with 15 bases spanning the gap. The CDR3 loop is CASSLLFGGRTDTQYF. The CDR3 coding sequence is TGTGCCAGCAGCTTGCTCTTCGGGGGGCGGACAGATACGCAGTATTTT.

The rearrangement links TRBV6-2 or TRBV6-3 to TRBJ2-7; 8 bases are a match to TRBD2. With 6 bases clipped from V and 5 bases from J, the junction kept 12 bases outside the gene matches. Germline values: CDR1 MNHEY, CDR2 SVGEGT. This CDR3 contains 15 residues. The CDR3 loop is CASSLVRAGVDEQYF. Written as DNA, the CDR3 is TGTGCCAGCAGCCTTGTGAGAGCGGGAGTTGACGAGCAGTACTTC.

The J gene is TRBJ1-2, the V gene TRBV7-6; TRBD1 is a possible D gene (5 bases). Looked up from germline, CDR1 is SGHVS and CDR2 is FNYEAQ. There are 16 residues in the CDR3. Trimming pared 1 base from V and 3 bases from J, leaving 15 bases between. CDR3 amino acids: CASSLVPVDSYYGYTF. Here the CDR3 DNA reads TGTGCCAGCAGCTTAGTCCCCGTAGACAGTTACTATGGCTACACCTTC.

This clonotype occurred many times. This chain links TRBV6-5 with TRBJ1-2; D is perhaps TRBD1 (5 bases). The CDR3 is 13 residues long. Germline V gene data show CDR1 as MNHEY and CDR2 as SVGAGI. Trimming removed 6 bases at V and 3 bases at J, with 11 bases between. The CDR3 is CASRRDGDYGYTF. DNA for the CDR3: TGTGCCAGCAGGAGGGACGGTGACTATGGCTACACCTTC.

The rearrangement links TRBV24-1 to TRBJ2-7; D not resolved. CDR1 is KGHDR and CDR2 is SFDVKD in the germline V gene. Trimming shortened V by 0 bases and J by 5 bases, and 7 bases separated the two germline ends. This CDR3 contains 13 residues. The CDR3 reads CATSDLSRNEQYF. CDR3 nucleotides: TGTGCCACCAGTGATTTGTCCAGGAACGAGCAGTACTTC.

In this sample, this clonotype turned up many times. CDR3 loop: CSVADGDQPQHF. CDR3 DNA: TGCAGCGTCGCAGACGGGGATCAGCCCCAGCATTTT. The rearrangement uses TRBV29-1 and TRBJ1-5; D remains unclear. The V end was cut by 6 bases, the J end by 5 bases, with 11 bases between. Germline-derived CDR1 and CDR2 are SQVTM and ANQGSEA. The CDR3 spans 12 residues.

The rearrangement links TRBV7-2 to TRBJ2-7; the D gene is possibly TRBD2 (5 bases). CDR3 length: 13 amino acids. CDR1 and CDR2 from the germline V gene are SGHTA and FQGNSA. V lost 2 bases, J lost 7 bases, and 12 bases lay in between. The CDR3 spells CASSLMGEGEQYF. The CDR3 nucleotides read TGTGCCAGCAGCTTAATGGGAGAAGGGGAGCAGTACTTC.

This clonotype was seen ten or more times. The chain has TRBV19 and TRBJ1-1; D gene ambiguous. Germline CDR1 and CDR2: LNHDA and SQIVND (reference sequence). V lost 5 bases, J lost 5 bases, and 9 bases lay in between. The CDR3 contains 12 residues. This CDR3 is CASSPGWTEAFF. The CDR3 nucleotides are TGTGCCAGTAGTCCCGGGTGGACTGAAGCTTTCTTT.

This clonotype showed up many times. The chain links TRBV29-1 to TRBJ2-3, with TRBD1 matching 8 bases. V dropped 3 bases and J dropped 1; count of bases not matched to a gene: 6. CDR1 and CDR2 from the germline V gene are SQVTM and ANQGSEA. The CDR3 consists of 15 residues. CDR3 nucleotides: TGCAGCGTTGACGACAGGGGTCTTGGCACAGATACGCAGTATTTT. Translated: CSVDDRGLGTDTQYF.

This clonotype has only a few counts. The chain has TRBV6-2 or TRBV6-3 and TRBJ1-5; 9 bases agree with TRBD1. The CDR3 is 16 amino acids. Germline assignment: CDR1 MNHEY and CDR2 SVGEGT. After removal of 6 bases from V and 7 bases from J, the junction contained 13 bases not matched to a gene. DNA of the CDR3: TGTGCCAGCAGGGACAGGGGCGCCCTAAGGGGCCAGCCCCAGCATTTT. This gives the protein CASRDRGALRGQPQHF.

This clonotype was recorded many times. V and J are TRBV5-1 and TRBJ2-7; D not certain. Germline V gene data show CDR1 as SGHRS and CDR2 as YFSETQ. Trimming took off 0 bases at V and 0 bases at J, with 10 bases between the two ends. This CDR3 region has 15 residues. CDR3 in amino acids: CASSLGQDSSYEQYF. CDR3 sequence (DNA): TGCGCCAGCAGCTTGGGTCAGGATAGCTCCTACGAGCAGTACTTC.

J is TRBJ2-1 and V is TRBV24-1; 14 bases line up with TRBD2. The germline gives CDR1 KGHDR, CDR2 SFDVKD. V was pared by 2 bases and J by 2 bases, with 10 bases of the junction left unmatched. The CDR3 runs 20 residues. The CDR3 bases are TGTGCCACCAGTGATTCGACACCCGGGACTAGCGGGGGAACCTACAATGAGCAGTTCTTC. Translated, it gives CATSDSTPGTSGGTYNEQFF.

The sample holds many counts of this clonotype. DNA for the CDR3: TGTGCCAGCAGCTTAGATTCCAGTAGGACAGGGTCCTACGAGCAGTACTTC. The encoded protein is CASSLDSSRTGSYEQYF. The J gene is TRBJ2-7, the V gene TRBV7-2, with 8 bases fitting TRBD1. The length of the CDR3 is 17 residues. Per germline, CDR1 SGHTA and CDR2 FQGNSA. Trimming took 1 base from V and 1 from J; bases not matched to a gene: 9.

The V and J genes are TRBV10-3 and TRBJ2-2; 14 nucleotides agree with TRBD2. CDR3 length equals 14 residues. Per the germline V gene, CDR1 is ENHRY and CDR2 is SYGVKD. V was clipped by 8 bases and J by 6 bases; unmatched bases: 2. The CDR3 loop reads CAISGLAGAGELFF. The CDR3 nucleotides read TGTGCCATCTCGGGACTAGCGGGGGCCGGGGAGCTGTTTTTT.

This clonotype appeared many times. This chain links TRBV18 with TRBJ2-7; no reliable D call. The CDR3 is made up of 15 amino acids. Trimming removed 2 bases at V and 6 bases at J, with 17 bases between. Germline V gene sequence: CDR1 KGHSH, CDR2 LQKENI. In DNA form, the CDR3 reads TGTGCCAGCTCACCAAGTATTGGCGAGGTATCCGAGCAGTACTTC. It codes for CASSPSIGEVSEQYF.